The sequence of this T cell receptor (beta chain) was determined in a study of CD4 T cells in relation to SARS-CoV-2 and coronaviruses. Turning to the study itself: After roughly ten days of antigen culture, PBMC TCR beta CDR3s were sequenced. The restricting HLA molecule for shared crossreactive spike epitopes was mapped.

V was shortened by 5 bases and J by 4 bases, with 12 bases between the two germline ends. Germline CDR1 reads SGHTA; CDR2 reads FQGNSA. The CDR3 consists of 14 residues. The unexposed donors gave CD4+ T cells in about 2011-2018, prior to COVID-19. The cells were cultured for around ten days before CD4+ T cells were isolated. Testing used SARS-CoV-2 S/N and four cold-coronavirus spikes on unexposed-donor CD4+ T cells, cells permitting. TCRdb keeps only in-frame clones here, not all; method: immunoSEQ multiplex PCR. The top ten clones hold about 20% of a sample with tens of thousands of clones, about 73% of them seen once. Points on this clone: Antigen: not known.

This TCR came from a human donor in good health. The sample was CD4+ T cells from PBMCs, cultured in vitro. V gene TRBV7-2 combines with J gene TRBJ1-5; tentative D call: TRBD1 (6 bases). For the CDR3, the DNA is TGTGCCAGCAGCGAGACAGGTCCGAATCAGCCCCAGCATTTT. Its protein is CASSETGPNQPQHF.